Described below is a single TCR beta chain sequence and its context. The antigen is not known. Identification of naive CD8+ T cells rested on CD45RO-CCR7+CD27+CD95- status. CDR1 and CDR2 from the germline V gene are LGHNA and YSLEER. CDR3 length: 16 amino acids. These data originate in a study of CXCR3-negative and CXCR3-positive naive CD8 T cells. The study, taken as a whole, reports: TRB CDR3 properties indicated TCR strength, while surface CD5 was similar across naive subsets. For memory CD8+ cells diversity was much lower, but both naive subsets had comparably high diversity.

5' RACE with UMI labels generated the TRB cDNA libraries. TCRdb reprocessed the 5' RACE reads and stores each CDR3 protein as one record, lacking DNA. The sample includes around 90,000 distinct CDR3 sequences. Sequenced input: naive CXCR3- CD8+ T cells from blood. Subset denoted: CD45RO-CCR7+CD27+CD95- naive CD8+ T cells lacking CXCR3 (TNR3-). The sequence came from a human donor in good health. Some clones in this sample may be carry-over from other donors' samples. J is TRBJ1-2 and V is TRBV4-3; TCRdb names TRBD1, which stays unverified in the absence of DNA. The CDR3 region is CASSQDLMGRGDGYTF.